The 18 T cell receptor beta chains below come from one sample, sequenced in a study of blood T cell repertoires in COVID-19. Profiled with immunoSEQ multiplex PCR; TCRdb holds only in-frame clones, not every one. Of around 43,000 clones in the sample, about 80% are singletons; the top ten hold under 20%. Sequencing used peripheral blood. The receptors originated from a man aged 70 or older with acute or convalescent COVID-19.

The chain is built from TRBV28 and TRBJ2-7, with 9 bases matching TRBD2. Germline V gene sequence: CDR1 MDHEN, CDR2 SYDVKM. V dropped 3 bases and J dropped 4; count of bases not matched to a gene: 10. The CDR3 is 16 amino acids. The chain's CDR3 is CASSLAPGLATYEQYF. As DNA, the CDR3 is TGTGCCAGCAGTTTGGCCCCGGGACTAGCCACATACGAGCAGTACTTC.

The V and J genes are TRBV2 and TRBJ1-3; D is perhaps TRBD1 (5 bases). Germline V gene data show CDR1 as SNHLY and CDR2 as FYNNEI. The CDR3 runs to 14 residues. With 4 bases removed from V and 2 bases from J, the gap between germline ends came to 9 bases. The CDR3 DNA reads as TGTGCCAGCAGTGCGCAGGGTCCTGGAAACACCATATATTTT. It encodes CASSAQGPGNTIYF.

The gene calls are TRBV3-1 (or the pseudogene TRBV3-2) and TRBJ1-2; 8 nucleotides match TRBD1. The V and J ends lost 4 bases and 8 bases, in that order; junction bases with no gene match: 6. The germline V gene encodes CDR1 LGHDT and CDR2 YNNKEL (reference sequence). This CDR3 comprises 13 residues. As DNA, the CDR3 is TGTGCCAGCAGCCTAAGAGACAGGGGCGGCTACACCTTC. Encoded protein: CASSLRDRGGYTF.

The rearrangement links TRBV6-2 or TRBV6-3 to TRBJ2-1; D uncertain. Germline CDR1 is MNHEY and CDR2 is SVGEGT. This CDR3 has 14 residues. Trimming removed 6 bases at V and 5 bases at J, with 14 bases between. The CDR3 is CASSPLALDNEQFF. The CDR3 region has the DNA TGTGCCAGCAGCCCCTTAGCTCTGGACAATGAGCAGTTCTTC.

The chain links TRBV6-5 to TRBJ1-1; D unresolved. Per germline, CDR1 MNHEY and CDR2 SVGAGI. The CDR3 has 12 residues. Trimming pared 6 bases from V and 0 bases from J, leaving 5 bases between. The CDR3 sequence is CASSTVNTEAFF. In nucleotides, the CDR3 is TGTGCCAGCAGCACAGTGAACACTGAAGCTTTCTTT.

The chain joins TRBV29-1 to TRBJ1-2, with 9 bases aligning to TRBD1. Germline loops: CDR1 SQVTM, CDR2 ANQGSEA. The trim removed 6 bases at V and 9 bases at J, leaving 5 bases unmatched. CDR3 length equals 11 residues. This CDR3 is CSVEGQGSYTF. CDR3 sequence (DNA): TGCAGCGTGGAGGGACAGGGTAGCTACACCTTC.

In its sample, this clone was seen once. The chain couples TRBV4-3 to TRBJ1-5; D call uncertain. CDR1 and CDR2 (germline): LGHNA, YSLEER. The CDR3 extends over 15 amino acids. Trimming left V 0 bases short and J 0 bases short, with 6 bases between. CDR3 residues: CASSQDRLSNQPQHF. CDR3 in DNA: TGCGCCAGCAGCCAAGATCGACTTAGCAATCAGCCCCAGCATTTT.

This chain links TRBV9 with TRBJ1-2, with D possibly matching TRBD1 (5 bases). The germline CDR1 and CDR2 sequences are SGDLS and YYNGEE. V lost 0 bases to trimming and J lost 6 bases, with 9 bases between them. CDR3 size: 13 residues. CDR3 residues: CASSVAPQDGYTF. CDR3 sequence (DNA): TGTGCCAGCAGCGTAGCACCACAGGATGGCTACACCTTC.

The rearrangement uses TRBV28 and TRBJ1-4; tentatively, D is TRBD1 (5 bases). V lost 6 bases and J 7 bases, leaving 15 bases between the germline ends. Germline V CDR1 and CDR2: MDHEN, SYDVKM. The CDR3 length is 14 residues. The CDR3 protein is CASSWISQGEKLFF. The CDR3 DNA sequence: TGTGCCAGCAGCTGGATCTCTCAGGGTGAAAAACTGTTTTTT.

CDR3 in DNA: TGTGCCAGCCGCTCACAGGGCTCTGGAAACACCATATATTTT. Its translation is CASRSQGSGNTIYF. The chain has TRBV28 and TRBJ1-3, with D possibly TRBD1 on 6 matching bases. This CDR3 comprises 14 residues. The germline V and J ends were trimmed by 8 bases and 0 bases, with 11 bases remaining between them. Germline CDR1 is MDHEN and CDR2 is SYDVKM.

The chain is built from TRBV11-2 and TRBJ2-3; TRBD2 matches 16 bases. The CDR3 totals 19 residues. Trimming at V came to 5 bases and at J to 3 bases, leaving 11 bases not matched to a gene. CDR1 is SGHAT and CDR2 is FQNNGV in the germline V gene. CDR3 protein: CASSPRGTSGGAWTDTQYF. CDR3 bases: TGTGCCAGCAGCCCCAGGGGGACTAGCGGGGGGGCCTGGACAGATACGCAGTATTTT. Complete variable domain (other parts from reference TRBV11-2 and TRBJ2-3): EAGVAQSPRYKIIEKRQSVAFWCNPISGHATLYWYQQILGQGPKLLIQFQNNGVVDDSQLPKDRFSAERLKGVDSTLKIQPAKLEDSAVYLCASSPRGTSGGAWTDTQYFGPGTRLTVL.

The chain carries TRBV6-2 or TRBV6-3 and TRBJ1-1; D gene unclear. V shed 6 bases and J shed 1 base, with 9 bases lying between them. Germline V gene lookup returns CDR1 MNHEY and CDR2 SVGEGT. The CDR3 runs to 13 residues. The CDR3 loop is CASSPLRNTEAFF. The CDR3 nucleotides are TGTGCCAGCAGCCCTCTGCGGAACACTGAAGCTTTCTTT.

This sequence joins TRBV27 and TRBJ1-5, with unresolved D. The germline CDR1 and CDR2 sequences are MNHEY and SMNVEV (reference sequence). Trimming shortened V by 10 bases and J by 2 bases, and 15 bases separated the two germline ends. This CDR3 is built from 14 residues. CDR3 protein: CATSPRVGNQPQHF. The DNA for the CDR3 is TGTGCCACCTCACCGAGGGTAGGCAATCAGCCCCAGCATTTT.

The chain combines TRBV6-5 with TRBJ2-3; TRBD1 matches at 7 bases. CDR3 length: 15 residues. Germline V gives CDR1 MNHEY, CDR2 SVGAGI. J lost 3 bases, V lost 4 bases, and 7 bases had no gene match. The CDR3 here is CASSLRQGPTDTQYF. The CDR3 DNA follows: TGTGCCAGCAGTTTAAGACAGGGACCTACAGATACGCAGTATTTT.

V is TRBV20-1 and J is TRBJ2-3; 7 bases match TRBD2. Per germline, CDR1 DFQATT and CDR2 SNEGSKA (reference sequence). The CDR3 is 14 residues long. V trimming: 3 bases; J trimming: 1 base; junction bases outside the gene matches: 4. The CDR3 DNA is TGCAGTGCTAGTGGAAGCGGGGGCACAGATACGCAGTATTTT. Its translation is CSASGSGGTDTQYF.

The CDR3 reads CASSPHLTGGGGYTF. The CDR3 nucleotides are TGCGCCAGCAGCCCCCACCTGACAGGGGGGGGAGGCTACACCTTC. This chain joins TRBV4-3 and TRBJ1-2; 9 nucleotides line up with TRBD1. CDR3 length: 15 residues. The V gene end was trimmed by 4 bases and the J gene end by 8 bases; junction bases not matched to a gene: 11. CDR1 is LGHNA, CDR2 YSLEER, per germline.

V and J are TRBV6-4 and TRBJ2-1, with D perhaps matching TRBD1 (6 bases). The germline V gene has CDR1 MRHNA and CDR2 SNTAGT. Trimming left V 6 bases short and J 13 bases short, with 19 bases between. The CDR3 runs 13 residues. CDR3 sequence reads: CASSVTDGTIQFF. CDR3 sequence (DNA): TGTGCCAGCAGCGTAACAGACGGGACAATCCAGTTCTTC.

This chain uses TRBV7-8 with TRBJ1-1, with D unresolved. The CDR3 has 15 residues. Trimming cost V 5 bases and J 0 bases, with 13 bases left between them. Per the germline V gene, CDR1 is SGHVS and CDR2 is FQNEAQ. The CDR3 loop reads CASSRERLMNTEAFF. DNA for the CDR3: TGTGCCAGCAGCCGAGAGCGGTTGATGAACACTGAAGCTTTCTTT.